A single sample is the source of the 30 T cell receptor beta chains below, sequenced in a study of cytomegalovirus exposure and HLA in healthy donors. PCR primers comprised 60 Vbeta and 13 Jbeta primers. TCRdb keeps only in-frame clones here, not all; method: immunoSEQ multiplex PCR. The top ten clones hold around 5.7% of a sample with 200,000 to 250,000 clones, about 80% of them seen once. Sequenced: PBMCs. Every receptor here comes from a middle-aged woman in good health and CMV-seropositive.

This clone showed up just a few times. Here the CDR3 DNA reads TGTGCCAGCAGTCCGGACAGGGGGCGCGGTAATTCACCCCTCCACTTT. Amino acids: CASSPDRGRGNSPLHF. The V call is TRBV5-4, the J call TRBJ1-6; 11 nucleotides align to TRBD1. CDR1 is SGHNT and CDR2 is YYREEE in the germline V gene (reference sequence). Trimming at V came to 5 bases and at J to 6 bases, leaving 7 bases not matched to a gene. There are 16 residues in the CDR3. Full variable domain (outside the CDR3, taken from reference TRBV5-4 and TRBJ1-6): ETGVTQSPTHLIKTRGQQVTLRCSSQSGHNTVSWYQQALGQGPQFIFQYYREEENGRGNFPPRFSGLQFPNYSSELNVNALELDDSALYLCASSPDRGRGNSPLHFGNGTRLTVT.

This clone showed up just a few times. The chain couples TRBV5-1 to TRBJ1-2; maybe TRBD1 (5 bases). The V end was cut by 0 bases, the J end by 8 bases, with 11 bases between. The germline V gene encodes CDR1 SGHRS and CDR2 YFSETQ. The CDR3 is 13 amino acids. The CDR3 DNA sequence: TGCGCCAGCAGCTTGGACCAGGGAGGCGGCTACACCTTC. Translating gives CASSLDQGGGYTF.

Only a few counts were recorded for this clone. The chain couples TRBV5-1 to TRBJ2-5, with TRBD1 matching over 9 bases. Germline CDR1 is SGHRS and CDR2 is YFSETQ. The V gene end was trimmed by 0 bases and the J gene end by 5 bases; junction bases not matched to a gene: 11. The CDR3 is made up of 17 amino acids. The chain's CDR3 is CASSLAALGQGGETQYF. CDR3 bases: TGCGCCAGCAGCTTGGCAGCTCTGGGACAGGGAGGGGAGACCCAGTACTTC. Complete variable domain (other parts from reference TRBV5-1 and TRBJ2-5): KAGVTQTPRYLIKTRGQQVTLSCSPISGHRSVSWYQQTPGQGLQFLFEYFSETQRNKGNFPGRFSGRQFSNSRSEMNVSTLELGDSALYLCASSLAALGQGGETQYFGPGTRLLVL.

The V gene is TRBV10-3, the J gene TRBJ2-1, with D perhaps matching TRBD1 (6 bases). The CDR3 sequence is 14 residues long. The ends were cut back, 6 bases at V and 0 bases at J, with 9 bases in the middle. CDR1 is ENHRY, CDR2 SYGVKD, per germline. The CDR3 is CAIRGTSSYNEQFF. The CDR3 DNA is TGTGCCATCAGGGGGACAAGCTCCTACAATGAGCAGTTCTTC.

The chain carries TRBV9 and TRBJ1-1; D unresolved. This CDR3 region has 14 residues. Trimming removed 4 bases from V and 6 bases from J, with 16 bases in between. Germline-derived CDR1 and CDR2 are SGDLS and YYNGEE. The CDR3 reads CASSRPPLRPEAFF. CDR3 sequence (DNA): TGTGCCAGCAGCCGCCCTCCTTTGAGGCCTGAAGCTTTCTTT. The whole variable domain, remainder taken from reference TRBV9 and TRBJ1-1, is DSGVTQTPKHLITATGQRVTLRCSPRSGDLSVYWYQQSLDQGLQFLIQYYNGEERAKGNILERFSAQQFPDLHSELNLSSLELGDSALYFCASSRPPLRPEAFFGQGTRLTVV.

The V gene is TRBV9, the J gene TRBJ2-3, with 11 bases identical to TRBD2. Losses at the gene ends were 3 bases for V and 3 bases for J; bases not matched to a gene: 9. Germline-derived CDR1 and CDR2 are SGDLS and YYNGEE. The CDR3 runs to 17 residues. The CDR3 nucleotides are TGTGCCAGCAGCGCTTCCGGCGGACTAGCGGGTACAGATACGCAGTATTTT. Translation: CASSASGGLAGTDTQYF.

This clone has just one count. CDR3 protein: CASSTPRGSNQPQHF. The CDR3 DNA follows: TGTGCCAGTAGCACCCCTCGGGGGAGCAATCAGCCCCAGCATTTT. The J gene is TRBJ1-5, the V gene TRBV19, with D possibly being TRBD1 (5 bases). There are 15 residues in the CDR3. Trimming left V 6 bases short and J 1 base short, with 13 bases between. Germline CDR1 reads LNHDA; CDR2 reads SQIVND (reference sequence).

The chain has TRBV5-4 and TRBJ1-1; TRBD1 might be the D (6 bases). V was trimmed by 0 bases and J by 7 bases, leaving 19 bases between them. Germline V gene lookup returns CDR1 SGHNT and CDR2 YYREEE (reference sequence). The CDR3 contains 16 residues. Written as DNA, the CDR3 is TGTGCCAGCAGCTTGGCCGGGTTGAGGGGGATGATTGAAGCTTTCTTT. Translation: CASSLAGLRGMIEAFF.

The chain carries TRBV27 and TRBJ1-5, with 9 bases aligning to TRBD1. There are 18 residues in the CDR3. In germline, CDR1 is MNHEY, CDR2 SMNVEV (reference sequence). The CDR3 bases are TGTGCGCCAGCACCCTGGTTATCGGGACAGGGTTTATGTCAGCCCCAGCATTTT. Protein sequence: CAPAPWLSGQGLCQPQHF.

This chain links TRBV30 with TRBJ2-7; TRBD2 might be the D (6 bases). CDR1 and CDR2 from the germline V gene are GTSNPN and SVGIG (reference sequence). The CDR3 has 10 residues. Trimming removed 5 bases at V and 4 bases at J, with 6 bases between. The CDR3 loop is CAWGGYEQYF. CDR3 in DNA: TGTGCCTGGGGGGGGTACGAGCAGTACTTC.

The CDR3 DNA reads TGTGCCATCAGTGAGTCACCTAGCGGGGGTTATCAAGAGACCCAGTACTTC. Translated, it gives CAISESPSGGYQETQYF. The chain carries TRBV10-3 and TRBJ2-5; 10 bases align to TRBD2. This CDR3 region has 17 residues. The germline V gene encodes CDR1 ENHRY and CDR2 SYGVKD. V was clipped by 0 bases and J by 2 bases; unmatched bases: 6.

The chain couples TRBV27 to TRBJ2-7; 11 nucleotides match TRBD2. Losses at the gene ends were 4 bases for V and 3 bases for J; bases not matched to a gene: 5. CDR1 and CDR2 from the germline V gene are MNHEY and SMNVEV (reference sequence). This CDR3 is built from 15 residues. Here the CDR3 reads CASSSLAGGNYEQYF. For the CDR3, the DNA is TGTGCCAGCAGTTCCTTAGCGGGAGGGAACTACGAGCAGTACTTC.

The chain has TRBV5-1 and TRBJ1-4; 8 positions match TRBD1. The CDR3 has 15 residues. CDR1 is SGHRS, CDR2 YFSETQ, per germline. Germline trimming cut 5 bases from V and 8 bases from J; bases unmatched to any gene: 11. CDR3 DNA: TGCGCCAGCAGAGGGACCGACAGGGGAGACGAAAAACTGTTTTTT. Translation: CASRGTDRGDEKLFF.

V and J are TRBV29-1 and TRBJ1-1; D call uncertain. V was pared by 5 bases and J by 5 bases, with 24 bases between. The CDR3 runs 16 residues. In germline, CDR1 is SQVTM, CDR2 ANQGSEA. The chain's CDR3 is CSVRDRYTGSGTEAFF. As DNA, the CDR3 is TGCAGCGTTCGTGATAGATATACGGGGTCGGGTACTGAAGCTTTCTTT.

The V gene is TRBV6-1, the J gene TRBJ2-7; 8 bases are a match to TRBD1. V dropped 6 bases and J dropped 5; count of bases not matched to a gene: 6. The CDR3 is made up of 13 amino acids. Germline CDR1 reads MNHNS; CDR2 reads SASEGT. The CDR3 is CASRMTGDHEQYF. The CDR3 DNA sequence: TGTGCCAGCAGGATGACAGGGGACCACGAGCAGTACTTC.

The chain recombines TRBV7-2 with TRBJ2-1, with 8 bases identical to TRBD2. J was trimmed by 8 bases and V by 1 base; bases with no gene match: 10. Germline CDR1 is SGHTA and CDR2 is FQGNSA. The CDR3 has 16 residues. CDR3 DNA sequence: TGTGCCAGCAGCTTAGAGGGTCTAAACGGGAGGGATGAGCAGTTCTTC. Its protein is CASSLEGLNGRDEQFF.

The chain carries TRBV18 and TRBJ2-7, with TRBD2 as a possible D gene (6 bases). The V end lost 6 bases, the J end lost 2 bases, and 11 bases lay between the germline ends. CDR1 and CDR2 from the germline V gene are KGHSH and LQKENI. CDR3 size: 13 residues. The CDR3 sequence: CASSSGTAYEQYF. CDR3 sequence (DNA): TGTGCCAGCTCCTCCGGGACTGCCTACGAGCAGTACTTC.

The rearrangement links TRBV7-3 to TRBJ2-1, with 8 nucleotides matching TRBD2. The CDR3 is 13 amino acids. V lost 5 bases to trimming and J lost 6 bases; unmatched junction nucleotides: 3. Per germline, CDR1 SGHTA and CDR2 FQGTGA. The CDR3 is CASSTLAANEQFF. The CDR3 DNA reads as TGTGCCAGCAGCACACTAGCGGCCAATGAGCAGTTCTTC.

The CDR3 region is CASSLGGLATTDTQYF. In DNA form, the CDR3 reads TGTGCCAGCAGCTTGGGGGGACTAGCGACGACAGATACGCAGTATTTT. V is TRBV5-5 and J is TRBJ2-3, with 10 nucleotides matching TRBD2. The V gene end was trimmed by 0 bases and the J gene end by 3 bases; junction bases not matched to a gene: 4. CDR3 size: 16 residues. Looked up from germline, CDR1 is SGHKS and CDR2 is YYEKEE (reference sequence).

As to this clone: Compared with germline, one end of the junction differs, possibly owing to a read error. The chain recombines TRBV7-9 with TRBJ2-2; 8 bases map to TRBD2. The CDR3 consists of 16 residues. Germline-derived CDR1 and CDR2 are SEHNR and FQNEAQ (reference sequence). CDR3 amino acids: CSSSSRGGPLSGELFF. The CDR3 bases are TGTTCCAGCAGCTCCCGGGGGGGGCCGCTGTCCGGGGAGCTGTTTTTT.

The rearrangement joins TRBV7-9 to TRBJ1-6; D gene uncertain. CDR1 SEHNR and CDR2 FQNEAQ come from the germline V gene (reference sequence). This CDR3 has 12 residues. V was pared by 4 bases and J by 14 bases, with 12 bases between. CDR3 sequence (DNA): TGTGCCAGCAGCTACCTACCGTCATCCCTCCACTTT. This sequence encodes CASSYLPSSLHF. The whole variable domain, remainder taken from reference TRBV7-9 and TRBJ1-6, is DTGVSQNPRHKITKRGQNVTFRCDPISEHNRLYWYRQTLGQGPEFLTYFQNEAQLEKSRLLSDRFSAERPKGSFSTLEIQRTEQGDSAMYLCASSYLPSSLHFGNGTRLTVT.

The V gene is TRBV21-1, the J gene TRBJ2-7; TRBD1, the table's D call, lacks a check against the DNA. TRBV21-1 is termed a pseudogene. CDR3 length equals 18 residues. CDR3 DNA sequence: TGTGCCAGCAGCAAAGGGAGGGAAAAGGGACAGGGTTCATACGAGCAGTACTTC. The encoded protein is CASSKGREKGQGSYEQYF.

The rearrangement links TRBV11-3 to TRBJ1-4; D is unresolved. CDR1 is SGHNT, CDR2 YENEEA, per germline. The CDR3 sequence is 15 residues long. V lost 1 base and J 4 bases, leaving 10 bases between the germline ends. The CDR3: CASSLVEGFNEKLFF. CDR3 bases: TGTGCCAGCAGCTTAGTGGAGGGTTTTAATGAAAAACTGTTTTTT.

This clone was observed a few times. The chain combines TRBV10-3 with TRBJ2-5; the match to TRBD1 covers 7 bases. The CDR3 is made up of 17 amino acids. Losses at the gene ends were 6 bases for V and 2 bases for J; bases not matched to a gene: 15. Germline V gene sequence: CDR1 ENHRY, CDR2 SYGVKD. CDR3 in amino acids: CAIRPGTATPYQETQYF. DNA of the CDR3: TGTGCCATCAGGCCCGGGACAGCTACCCCCTATCAAGAGACCCAGTACTTC.

The chain employs TRBV5-1 and TRBJ1-4; tentatively, D is TRBD1 (5 bases). Germline assignment: CDR1 SGHRS and CDR2 YFSETQ. The CDR3 length is 14 residues. Trimming took 3 bases from V and 7 from J, leaving 13 bases between them. CDR3 sequence reads: CASSSTAGSEKLFF. DNA of the CDR3: TGCGCCAGCAGCTCGACAGCCGGGAGTGAAAAACTGTTTTTT.

The chain recombines TRBV5-4 with TRBJ2-1; D might be TRBD2 (6 bases). Trimming stripped 1 base from V and 2 bases from J, with 10 bases between. CDR1 is SGHNT and CDR2 is YYREEE in the germline V gene (reference sequence). This CDR3 region has 15 residues. Here the CDR3 reads CASSLNGGAYNEQFF. The CDR3 DNA is TGTGCCAGCAGCTTGAACGGGGGAGCCTACAATGAGCAGTTCTTC.

There are a few counts of this clone. V usage is TRBV6-1 and J usage is TRBJ1-5, with TRBD1 matching over 9 bases. This CDR3 region has 18 residues. V was clipped by 0 bases and J by 9 bases; unmatched bases: 15. The germline V gene encodes CDR1 MNHNS and CDR2 SASEGT. The CDR3 DNA reads TGTGCCAGCAGTGAAGCAGTACAGGGGGCCTCCCCACTCCGGCCCCAGCATTTT. This codes for CASSEAVQGASPLRPQHF.

The chain recombines TRBV30 with TRBJ2-5; the D gene is possibly TRBD1 (5 bases). The germline CDR1 and CDR2 sequences are GTSNPN and SVGIG (reference sequence). The V end was cut by 8 bases, the J end by 5 bases, with 18 bases between. This CDR3 spans 13 amino acids. In DNA, the CDR3 is TGTGCCGCCAACCAAGGGGATGGGGAGACCCAGTACTTC. Its protein product is CAANQGDGETQYF.

CDR3 nucleotide sequence: TGTGCCATCAGTGAGTCTAGAGGACAGGGGGAAAATCAGCCCCAGCATTTT. It translates to CAISESRGQGENQPQHF. V is TRBV10-3 and J is TRBJ1-5, with 10 bases lining up with TRBD1. The germline V gene encodes CDR1 ENHRY and CDR2 SYGVKD. This CDR3 has 17 residues. J gave up 4 bases and V 0 bases, and 6 bases lay outside the gene matches.

The rearrangement joins TRBV7-8 to TRBJ2-7; 11 bases align to TRBD2. The CDR3 covers 16 residues. Germline assignment: CDR1 SGHVS and CDR2 FQNEAQ. V was clipped by 5 bases and J by 0 bases; unmatched bases: 6. The chain's CDR3 is CASSPRTSGHSYEQYF. The CDR3 nucleotides read TGTGCCAGCAGCCCAAGGACTAGCGGGCACTCCTACGAGCAGTACTTC.